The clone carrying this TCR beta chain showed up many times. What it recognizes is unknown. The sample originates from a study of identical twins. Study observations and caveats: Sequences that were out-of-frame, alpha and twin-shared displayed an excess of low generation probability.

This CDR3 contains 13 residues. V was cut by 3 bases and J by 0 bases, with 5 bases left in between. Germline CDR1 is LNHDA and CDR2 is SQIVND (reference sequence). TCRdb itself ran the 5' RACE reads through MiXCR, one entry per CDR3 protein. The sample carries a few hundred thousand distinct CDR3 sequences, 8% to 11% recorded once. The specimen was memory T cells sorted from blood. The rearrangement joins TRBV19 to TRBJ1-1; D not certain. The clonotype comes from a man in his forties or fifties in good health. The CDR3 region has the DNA TGTGCCAGTAGTATGGGCCTGAACACTGAAGCTTTCTTT. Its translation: CASSMGLNTEAFF.